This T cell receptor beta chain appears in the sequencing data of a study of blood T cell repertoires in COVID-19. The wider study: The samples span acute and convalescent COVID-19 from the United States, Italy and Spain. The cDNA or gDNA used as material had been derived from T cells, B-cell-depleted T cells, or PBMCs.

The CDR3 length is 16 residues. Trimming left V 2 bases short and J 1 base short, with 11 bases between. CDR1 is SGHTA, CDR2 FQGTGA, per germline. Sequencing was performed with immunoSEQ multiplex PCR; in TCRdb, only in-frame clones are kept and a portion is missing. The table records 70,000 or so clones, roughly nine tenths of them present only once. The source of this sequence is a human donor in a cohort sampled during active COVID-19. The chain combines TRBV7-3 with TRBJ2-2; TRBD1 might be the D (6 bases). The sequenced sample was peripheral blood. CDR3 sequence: CASSLQGKRNTGELFF. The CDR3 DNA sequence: TGTGCCAGCAGCTTACAGGGGAAGCGGAACACCGGGGAGCTGTTTTTT.